The rows below give T cell receptor beta chains drawn from one sample of a study of blood T cell repertoires in COVID-19. Profiling relied on immunoSEQ multiplex PCR, and the TCRdb table lists in-frame clones only, not all of them. The profile shows about 180,000 clones, 70% to 80% of them singletons. Sequencing was done on a sample of PBMCs or T cells enriched from blood (not recorded which). Receptors were obtained from a man in his 60s who had been exposed to COVID-19. Both conserved end residues are part of each CDR3. The size field is filled for only some rows; it gives once, few, many or a size class.

TRBV5-1	TRBJ2-1	.	CASSLSLAGGSYNEQFF
TRBV19	TRBJ2-7	.	CASSTGLGPIEQYF
TRBV7-7	TRBJ2-3	few	CASSPAITGTQYF
TRBV25-1	TRBJ2-3	.	CASSPGLAITDTQYF
TRBV7-2	TRBJ2-1	.	CASRQLAGDRNEQFF
TRBV7-6	TRBJ2-2	few	CASSLGQGVGTGELFF
TRBV2	TRBJ2-5	few	CASSELAGGGETQYF
TRBV5-4	TRBJ2-3	.	CASSSPRLGAGTDTQYF
TRBV6-5	TRBJ1-5	.	CASMGGWEPQHF
TRBV14	TRBJ2-5	.	CASSPPGGLAQETQYF
TRBV12-3/TRBV12-4	TRBJ1-5	.	CASSLQGAQPQHF
TRBV7-9	TRBJ2-5	once	CASSLWREETQYF
TRBV5-6	TRBJ1-4	.	CASSSGFSANEKLFF
TRBV27	TRBJ1-3	.	CASSPGQASSGNTIYF
TRBV30	TRBJ1-2	.	CAWNSGLRGYTF
TRBV5-1	TRBJ2-7	.	CASSGRDRGRVHEQYF
TRBV5-1	TRBJ2-5	.	CASSTNQGAPQETQYF
TRBV30	TRBJ1-4	.	CACYGGILEKLFF
TRBV7-8	TRBJ1-3	.	CASSLGQGSGNTIYF
TRBV3-1/TRBV3-2	TRBJ2-7	.	CASSVYGTAYEQYF
TRBV27	TRBJ2-3	.	CASSFFGASGFTDTQYF
TRBV7-2	TRBJ2-1	.	CASSLAGGVTQFF
TRBV30	TRBJ1-4	.	CAWSVQGGNEKLFF
TRBV6-5	TRBJ1-5	few	CASSTRQGSGQPQHF
TRBV5-1	TRBJ2-3	.	CASSFRPRADTQYF
TRBV11-3	TRBJ1-1	.	CASSKTGRLILATEAFF
TRBV15	TRBJ1-3	once	CATSGLDRAEQNTIYF
TRBV6-5	TRBJ1-1	.	CASSYADSNTEAFF
TRBV5-1	TRBJ2-6	.	CASSLNGVTSGANVLTF
TRBV18	TRBJ2-1	.	CASSPTGLAKSSYNEQFF
TRBV28	TRBJ2-5	.	CASTSGTGDLETQYF
TRBV11-2	TRBJ1-3	.	CASSLGDRAIGNTIYF
TRBV29-1	TRBJ1-5	.	CSVGGGGNQPQHF
TRBV6-2/TRBV6-3	TRBJ1-1	few	CASSTGHPNTEAFF
TRBV21-1	TRBJ2-1	.	CASSQQEYNEQFF
TRBV6-2/TRBV6-3	TRBJ1-1	few	CASSHGQGGDTEAFF
TRBV9	TRBJ2-3	.	CASSGARRSQYF
TRBV28	TRBJ2-5	.	CASTAGTSDLQYF
TRBV5-1	TRBJ1-2	.	CASSLASMLITGGGSYGYTF
TRBV19	TRBJ1-5	.	CASSPFGTGGLGKRNQPQHF
TRBV9	TRBJ1-5	medium-sized	CASSVGGGGNQPQHF
TRBV7-9	TRBJ2-7	.	CASSSGLAGLEQYF
TRBV28	TRBJ2-1	.	CASSPEGAGRDEQFF